A selection of T cell receptor beta chains follows, all from one sample in a study of vaccination and CD4 T cells after COVID-19. No antigens are known for them. A single record per CDR3 protein comes from TCRdb applying MiXCR to the PCR reads. Found here are 10,000 to 15,000 distinct CDR3 sequences, 45% to 55% of them singletons; the top ten hold over 25%. Sequencing was carried out using CD4+ T cells from blood, cultured in vitro. All receptors come from a human donor who had recovered from COVID-19. Each CDR3 is given with its conserved first and last residue. The D gene is left open where the match is weak. Expanded clones get a size class; other rows say once, few or many, or leave the size out.

abundance,v_gene,j_gene,d_gene,CDR3nt,CDR3aa
few,TRBV7-3,TRBJ2-1,TRBD2,TGTGCCAGCAGCCCCGGACTAGCGCGTGAGCAGTTCTTC,CASSPGLAREQFF
-,TRBV27,TRBJ2-7,-,TGTGCCAGCAGTTCGAGACAGCCTCTAAGGCAGTACTTC,CASSSRQPLRQYF
-,TRBV7-3,TRBJ2-1,TRBD2,TGTGCCAGCAGCCGTGAGGGGCGGGAGGGCCTTGATGAGCAGTTCTTC,CASSREGREGLDEQFF
-,TRBV20-1,TRBJ1-1,-,TGCAGTGCTAACACGGGGAACACTGAAGCTTTCTTT,CSANTGNTEAFF
-,TRBV19,TRBJ1-2,-,TGTGCCAGTAGTATAGATCGGGGAGTCTATGGCTACACCTTC,CASSIDRGVYGYTF
-,TRBV7-3,TRBJ1-1,TRBD1,TGTGCCAGCAGCTTAAGTGGTGACAGGGGAGTGGCTTTCTTT,CASSLSGDRGVAFF
few,TRBV2,TRBJ1-6,TRBD1,TGTGCCAGCAGGACCGGGACAGAAAATTCACCCCTCCACTTT,CASRTGTENSPLHF
-,TRBV6-1,TRBJ2-3,TRBD2,TGTGCCAGCAGTGGTCTCTGGGGAGGGCCAGATACGCAGTATTTT,CASSGLWGGPDTQYF
-,TRBV2,TRBJ2-3,TRBD2,TGTGCCAGCAGTGCACTGCTAGCGGGCACAGATACGCAGTATTTT,CASSALLAGTDTQYF
-,TRBV28,TRBJ1-2,-,TGTGCCGGAAAGCCTTCAATCATCAAGGGTCCCTTTAAGGGTTATGGCTACACCTTC,CAGKPSIIKGPFKGYGYTF
-,TRBV10-3,TRBJ1-6,-,TGTGCCACATCGGTTCCCGCAGGGATGTCGAATTCACCCCTCCACTTT,CATSVPAGMSNSPLHF
few,TRBV7-8,TRBJ1-1,-,TGTGCCAGCAGCTTAGTTGGGGGGGGGGATGGCACTGAAGCTTTCTTT,CASSLVGGGDGTEAFF
-,TRBV28,TRBJ1-2,-,TGTGCCAGCAAATTGCGGTTAGGAAGTGGCTACACCTTC,CASKLRLGSGYTF
-,TRBV11-3,TRBJ1-1,-,TGTGCCAGCAGTGCGAGGGGGAACACTGAAGCTTTCTTT,CASSARGNTEAFF
-,TRBV19,TRBJ2-3,TRBD2,TGTGCCAGTGGGACTACTCCTTTGGGTACGCAGTATTTT,CASGTTPLGTQYF
few,TRBV10-3,TRBJ1-5,-,TGTGCCATCAGTGAAGATTATAGCAATCAGCCCCAGCATTTT,CAISEDYSNQPQHF
few,TRBV5-1,TRBJ2-7,TRBD2,TGCGCCAGCAGCTTACTAGCGAACGAGCAGTACTTC,CASSLLANEQYF
-,TRBV5-5,TRBJ2-7,-,TGTGCCAGCAGCTTGTTCGCCAGTCCAGGCTACGAGCAGTACTTC,CASSLFASPGYEQYF
-,TRBV29-1,TRBJ1-2,TRBD1,TGCAGCGTTGTCAGGACAGGGTATGGCTACACCTTC,CSVVRTGYGYTF
once,TRBV2,TRBJ2-7,-,TGTGCCAGCAGTGAAACTGGGCAAGTGGGCTTC,CASSETGQVGF
-,TRBV20-1,TRBJ2-2,-,TGCAGTGCTAGAGGGGGACGGCAGAACACCGGGGAGCTGTTTTTT,CSARGGRQNTGELFF
-,TRBV24-1,TRBJ2-2,-,TGTGCCACCAGAGGGGCTGTCACCGGGGAGCTGTTTTTT,CATRGAVTGELFF
-,TRBV10-3,TRBJ2-2,-,TGTGCCATCAGTGACACAGGGCTAGTTGCGAACACCGGGGAGCTGTTTTTT,CAISDTGLVANTGELFF
-,TRBV4-1,TRBJ1-1,TRBD1,TGCGCCAGCAGCCAACCACGCCGGGACAGGGGCGCCGTGTCTTTCTTT,CASSQPRRDRGAVSFF
-,TRBV4-1,TRBJ1-5,-,TGCGCCAGCAGCCAAGTTTTATCAGAGCCCCAGCATTTT,CASSQVLSEPQHF
once,TRBV12-3/TRBV12-4,TRBJ2-3,TRBD2,TGTGCCAGCAGGTTAGCGGGGCGGATAGAAGATACGCAGTATTTT,CASRLAGRIEDTQYF
few,TRBV6-1,TRBJ2-7,-,TGTGCCAGCAGTCCCCAAGCATGGCAGTCCTACGAGCAGTACTTC,CASSPQAWQSYEQYF
few,TRBV24-1,TRBJ2-7,-,TGTGCCACCAGTGATTTTCCCGGATACGAGCAGTACTTC,CATSDFPGYEQYF
-,TRBV20-1,TRBJ2-1,TRBD2,TGCAGTGCGAGGACTAGCGGGGGGATATACAATGAGCAGTTCTTC,CSARTSGGIYNEQFF
few,TRBV27,TRBJ1-5,TRBD1,TGTGCCAGCAGTTTTATAGGGGGCGAGCAGCCCCAGCATTTT,CASSFIGGEQPQHF
few,TRBV28,TRBJ2-7,-,TGTGCCAGCAGTGGGACGGGTATAGGTTCCTACGAGCAGTACTTC,CASSGTGIGSYEQYF
few,TRBV10-3,TRBJ1-5,TRBD1,TGTGCCATCAGTGAGTCCTGGCAGGGGGGAAGTCAGCCCCAGCATTTT,CAISESWQGGSQPQHF
once,TRBV19,TRBJ2-7,TRBD2,TGTGCCAGTAGGCCGACTAGCGGATACATGTCGCCATACGAGCAGTACTTC,CASRPTSGYMSPYEQYF
-,TRBV5-4,TRBJ2-3,-,TGTGCCAGCAGCTTCATGAGCTTCCTCGGCACAGATACGCAGTATTTT,CASSFMSFLGTDTQYF
once,TRBV2,TRBJ1-2,-,TGTGCCAGCAGGGACCGGGACACCTCTAACTATGGCTACACCTTC,CASRDRDTSNYGYTF
-,TRBV28,TRBJ2-1,-,TGTGCCAGCAGTTTATGGGTCAATGAGCAGTTCTTC,CASSLWVNEQFF
few,TRBV6-1,TRBJ1-3,-,TGTGCCAGCAGCAATTATGATGGAAACACCATATATTTT,CASSNYDGNTIYF
-,TRBV5-1,TRBJ1-1,-,TGCGCCAGCAGCTTGGAGTCCGCCGGGGGTAACACTGAAGCTTTCTTT,CASSLESAGGNTEAFF
-,TRBV7-9,TRBJ2-2,-,TGTGCCAGCAGCAGTAATACGGGTAACACCGGGGAGCTGTTTTTT,CASSSNTGNTGELFF
-,TRBV11-2,TRBJ1-2,-,TGTGCCAGCAGCTTAGATATGGCAGCGGGCTACACCTTC,CASSLDMAAGYTF